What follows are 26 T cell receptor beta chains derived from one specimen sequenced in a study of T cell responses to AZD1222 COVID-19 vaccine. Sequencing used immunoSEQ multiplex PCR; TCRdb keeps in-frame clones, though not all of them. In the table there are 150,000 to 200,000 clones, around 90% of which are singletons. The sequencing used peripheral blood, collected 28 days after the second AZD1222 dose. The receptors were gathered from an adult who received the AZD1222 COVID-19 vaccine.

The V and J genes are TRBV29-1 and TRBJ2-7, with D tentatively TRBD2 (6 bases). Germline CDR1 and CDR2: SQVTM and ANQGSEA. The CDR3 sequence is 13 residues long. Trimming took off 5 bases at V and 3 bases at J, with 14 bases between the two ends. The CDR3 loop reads CSVRESPYYEQYF. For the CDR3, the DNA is TGCAGCGTTCGGGAGTCACCGTACTACGAGCAGTACTTC.

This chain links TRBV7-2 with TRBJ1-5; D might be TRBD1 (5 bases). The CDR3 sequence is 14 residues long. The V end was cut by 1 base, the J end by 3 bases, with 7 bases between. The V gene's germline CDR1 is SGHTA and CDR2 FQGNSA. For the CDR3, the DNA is TGTGCCAGCAGCTTAGAAGGGGACAATCAGCCCCAGCATTTT. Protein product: CASSLEGDNQPQHF. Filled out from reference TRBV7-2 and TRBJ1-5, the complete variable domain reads GAGVSQSPSNKVTEKGKDVELRCDPISGHTALYWYRQSLGQGLEFLIYFQGNSAPDKSGLPSDRFSAERTGGSVSTLTIQRTQQEDSAVYLCASSLEGDNQPQHFGDGTRLSIL.

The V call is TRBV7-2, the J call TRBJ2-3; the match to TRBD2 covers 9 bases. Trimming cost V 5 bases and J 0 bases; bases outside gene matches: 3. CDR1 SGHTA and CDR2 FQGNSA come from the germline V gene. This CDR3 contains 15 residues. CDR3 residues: CASSLSGGSTDTQYF. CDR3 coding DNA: TGTGCCAGCAGCCTTAGCGGGGGCAGCACAGATACGCAGTATTTT.

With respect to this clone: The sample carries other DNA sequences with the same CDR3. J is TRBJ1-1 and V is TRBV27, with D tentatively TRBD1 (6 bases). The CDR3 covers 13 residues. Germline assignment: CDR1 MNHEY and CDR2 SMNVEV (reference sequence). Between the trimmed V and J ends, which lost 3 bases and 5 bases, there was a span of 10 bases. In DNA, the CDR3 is TGTGCCAGCAGTTTGACAGGAGAGACTGAAGCTTTCTTT. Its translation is CASSLTGETEAFF.

CDR3: CTERNTEAFF. The CDR3 region has the DNA TGTACAGAGAGGAACACTGAAGCTTTCTTT. The rearrangement joins TRBV5-8 to TRBJ1-1; D unresolved. Germline CDR1 is SGHTS and CDR2 is YDEGEE. This CDR3 is built from 10 residues.

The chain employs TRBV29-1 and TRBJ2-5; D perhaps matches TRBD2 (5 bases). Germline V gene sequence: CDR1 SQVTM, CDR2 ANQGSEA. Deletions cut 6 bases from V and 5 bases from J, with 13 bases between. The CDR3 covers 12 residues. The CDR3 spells CSVQRWEETQYF. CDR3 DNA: TGCAGCGTCCAACGGTGGGAGGAGACCCAGTACTTC.

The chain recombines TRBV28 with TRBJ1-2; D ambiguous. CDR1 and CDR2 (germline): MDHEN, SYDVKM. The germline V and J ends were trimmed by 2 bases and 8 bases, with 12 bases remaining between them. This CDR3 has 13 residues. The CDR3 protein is CASSLTQTGGYTF. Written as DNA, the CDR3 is TGTGCCAGCAGTTTAACCCAAACGGGCGGCTACACCTTC.

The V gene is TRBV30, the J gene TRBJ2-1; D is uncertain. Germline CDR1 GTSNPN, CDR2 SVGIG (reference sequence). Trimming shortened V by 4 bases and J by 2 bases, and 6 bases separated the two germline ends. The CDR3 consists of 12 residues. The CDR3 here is CAWMGTYNEQFF. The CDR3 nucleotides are TGTGCCTGGATGGGGACCTACAATGAGCAGTTCTTC. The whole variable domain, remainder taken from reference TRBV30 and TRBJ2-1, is SQTIHQWPATLVQPVGSPLSLECTVEGTSNPNLYWYRQAAGRGLQLLFYSVGIGQISSEVPQNLSASRPQDRQFILSSKKLLLSDSGFYLCAWMGTYNEQFFGPGTRLTVL.

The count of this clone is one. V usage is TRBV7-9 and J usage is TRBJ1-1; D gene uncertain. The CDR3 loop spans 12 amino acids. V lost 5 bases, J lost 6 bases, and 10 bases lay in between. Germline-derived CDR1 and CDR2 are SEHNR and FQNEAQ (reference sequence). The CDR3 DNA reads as TGTGCCAGCAGCCAGTGGGTTTCTGAAGCTTTCTTT. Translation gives CASSQWVSEAFF.

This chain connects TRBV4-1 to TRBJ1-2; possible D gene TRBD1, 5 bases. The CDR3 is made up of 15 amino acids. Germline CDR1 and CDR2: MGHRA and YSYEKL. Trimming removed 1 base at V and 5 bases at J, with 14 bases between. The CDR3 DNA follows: TGCGCCAGCAGCCAAGCAGGGCAGAAAGTTTATGGCTACACCTTC. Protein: CASSQAGQKVYGYTF.

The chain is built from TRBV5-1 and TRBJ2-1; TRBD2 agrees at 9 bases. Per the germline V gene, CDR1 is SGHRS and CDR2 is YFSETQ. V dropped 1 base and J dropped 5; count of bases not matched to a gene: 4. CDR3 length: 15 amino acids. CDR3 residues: CASSLKLAGNNEQFF. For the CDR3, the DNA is TGCGCCAGCAGCTTGAAACTAGCGGGCAACAATGAGCAGTTCTTC.

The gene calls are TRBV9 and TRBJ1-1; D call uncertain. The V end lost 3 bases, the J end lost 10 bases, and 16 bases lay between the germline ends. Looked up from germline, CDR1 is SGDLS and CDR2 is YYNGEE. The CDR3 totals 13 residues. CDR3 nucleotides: TGTGCCAGCAGCGAGACCGGCAGAAGTCCAGCTTTCTTT. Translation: CASSETGRSPAFF. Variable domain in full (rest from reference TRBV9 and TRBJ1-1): DSGVTQTPKHLITATGQRVTLRCSPRSGDLSVYWYQQSLDQGLQFLIQYYNGEERAKGNILERFSAQQFPDLHSELNLSSLELGDSALYFCASSETGRSPAFFGQGTRLTVV.

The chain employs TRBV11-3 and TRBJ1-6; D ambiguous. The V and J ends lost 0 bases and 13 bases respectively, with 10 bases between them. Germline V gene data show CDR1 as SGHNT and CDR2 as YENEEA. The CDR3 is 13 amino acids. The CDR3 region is CASSLEPKAPLHF. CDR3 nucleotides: TGTGCCAGCAGCTTAGAACCCAAGGCGCCCCTCCACTTT. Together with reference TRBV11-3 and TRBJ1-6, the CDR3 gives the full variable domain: EAGVVQSPRYKIIEKKQPVAFWCNPISGHNTLYWYLQNLGQGPELLIRYENEEAVDDSQLPKDRFSAERLKGVDSTLKIQPAELGDSAVYLCASSLEPKAPLHFGNGTRLTVT.

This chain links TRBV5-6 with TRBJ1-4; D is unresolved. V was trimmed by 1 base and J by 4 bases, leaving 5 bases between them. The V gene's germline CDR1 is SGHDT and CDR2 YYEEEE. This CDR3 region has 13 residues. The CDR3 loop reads CASSLLDNEKLFF. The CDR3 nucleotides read TGTGCCAGCAGCTTGTTAGATAATGAAAAACTGTTTTTT. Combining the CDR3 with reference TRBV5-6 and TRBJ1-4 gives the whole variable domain DAGVTQSPTHLIKTRGQQVTLRCSPKSGHDTVSWYQQALGQGPQFIFQYYEEEERQRGNFPDRFSGHQFPNYSSELNVNALLLGDSALYLCASSLLDNEKLFFGSGTQLSVL.

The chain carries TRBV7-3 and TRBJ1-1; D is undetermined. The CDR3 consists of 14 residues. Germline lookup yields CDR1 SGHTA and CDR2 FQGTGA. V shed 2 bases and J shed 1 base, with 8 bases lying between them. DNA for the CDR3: TGTGCCAGCAGCTTATTGGGCCCGAACACTGAAGCTTTCTTT. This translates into CASSLLGPNTEAFF.

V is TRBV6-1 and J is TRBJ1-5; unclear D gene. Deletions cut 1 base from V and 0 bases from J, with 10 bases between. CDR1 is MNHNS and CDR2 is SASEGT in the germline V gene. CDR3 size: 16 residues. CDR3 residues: CASSEEVAASNQPQHF. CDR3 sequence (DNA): TGTGCCAGCAGTGAAGAAGTTGCAGCTAGCAATCAGCCCCAGCATTTT.

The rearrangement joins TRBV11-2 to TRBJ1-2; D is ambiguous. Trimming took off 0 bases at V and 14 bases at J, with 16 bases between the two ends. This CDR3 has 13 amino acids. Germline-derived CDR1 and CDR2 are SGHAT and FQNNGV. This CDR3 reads CASSLEEGVGTTF. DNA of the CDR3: TGTGCCAGCAGCTTAGAGGAGGGTGTCGGAACGACCTTC.

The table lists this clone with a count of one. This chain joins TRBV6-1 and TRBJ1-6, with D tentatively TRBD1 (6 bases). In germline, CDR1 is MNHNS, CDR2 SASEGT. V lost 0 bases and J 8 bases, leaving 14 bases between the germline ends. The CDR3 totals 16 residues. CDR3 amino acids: CASSEAAGVGDSPLHF. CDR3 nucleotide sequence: TGTGCCAGCAGTGAAGCGGCAGGGGTCGGGGATTCACCCCTCCACTTT.

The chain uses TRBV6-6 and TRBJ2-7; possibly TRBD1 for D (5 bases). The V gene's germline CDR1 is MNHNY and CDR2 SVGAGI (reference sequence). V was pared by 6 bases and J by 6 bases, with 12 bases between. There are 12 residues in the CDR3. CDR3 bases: TGTGCCAGCAGGTTCGACAGTCGCGAGCAGTACTTC. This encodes CASRFDSREQYF.

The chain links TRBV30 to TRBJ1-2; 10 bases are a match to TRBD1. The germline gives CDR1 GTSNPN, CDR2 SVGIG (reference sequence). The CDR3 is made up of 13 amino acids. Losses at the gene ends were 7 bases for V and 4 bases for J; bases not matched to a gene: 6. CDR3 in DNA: TGTGCCTCCCCGACAGGGGGCCTCTATGGCTACACCTTC. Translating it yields CASPTGGLYGYTF.

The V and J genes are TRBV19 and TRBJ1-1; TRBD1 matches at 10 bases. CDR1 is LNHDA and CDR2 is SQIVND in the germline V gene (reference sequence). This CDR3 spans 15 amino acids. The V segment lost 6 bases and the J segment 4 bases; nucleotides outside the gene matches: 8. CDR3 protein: CASRRGQGEVTEAFF. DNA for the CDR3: TGTGCCAGTAGGAGAGGACAGGGGGAGGTCACTGAAGCTTTCTTT. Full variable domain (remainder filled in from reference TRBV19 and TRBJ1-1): DGGITQSPKYLFRKEGQNVTLSCEQNLNHDAMYWYRQDPGQGLRLIYYSQIVNDFQKGDIAEGYSVSREKKESFPLTVTSAQKNPTAFYLCASRRGQGEVTEAFFGQGTRLTVV.

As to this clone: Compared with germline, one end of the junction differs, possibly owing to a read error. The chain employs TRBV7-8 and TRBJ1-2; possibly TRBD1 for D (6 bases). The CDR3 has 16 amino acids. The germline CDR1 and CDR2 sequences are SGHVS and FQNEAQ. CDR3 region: CASSIAARGRGYGYTF. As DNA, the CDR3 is TGTGCCAGCAGCATAGCGGCCAGGGGTCGAGGTTATGGCTACACCTTC.

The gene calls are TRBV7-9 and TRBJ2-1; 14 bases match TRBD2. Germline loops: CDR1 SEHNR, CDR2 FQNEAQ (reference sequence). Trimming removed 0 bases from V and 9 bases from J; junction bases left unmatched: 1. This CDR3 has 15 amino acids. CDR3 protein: CASSLATSGGAEQFF. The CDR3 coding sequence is TGTGCCAGCAGCTTAGCGACTAGCGGGGGGGCTGAGCAGTTCTTC.

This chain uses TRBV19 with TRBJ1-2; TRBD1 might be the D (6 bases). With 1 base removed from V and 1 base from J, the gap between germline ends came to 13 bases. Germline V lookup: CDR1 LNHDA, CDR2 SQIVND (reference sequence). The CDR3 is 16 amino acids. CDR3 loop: CASSIGFGQLNYGYTF. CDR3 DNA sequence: TGTGCCAGTAGTATAGGTTTCGGACAGCTTAACTATGGCTACACCTTC.

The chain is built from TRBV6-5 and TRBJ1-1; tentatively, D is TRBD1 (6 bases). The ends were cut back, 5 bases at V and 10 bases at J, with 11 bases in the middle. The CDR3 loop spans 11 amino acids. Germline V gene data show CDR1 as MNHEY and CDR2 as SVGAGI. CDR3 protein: CASSPQGRAFF. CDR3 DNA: TGTGCCAGCAGTCCACAGGGAAGAGCTTTCTTT.

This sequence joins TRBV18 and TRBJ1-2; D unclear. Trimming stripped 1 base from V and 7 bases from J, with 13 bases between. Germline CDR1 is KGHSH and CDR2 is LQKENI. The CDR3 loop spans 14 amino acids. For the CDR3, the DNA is TGTGCCAGCTCACCACAAAGACACGGAAGTGGCTACACCTTC. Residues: CASSPQRHGSGYTF. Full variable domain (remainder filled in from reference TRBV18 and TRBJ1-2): NAGVMQNPRHLVRRRGQEARLRCSPMKGHSHVYWYRQLPEEGLKFMVYLQKENIIDESGMPKERFSAEFPKEGPSILRIQQVVRGDSAAYFCASSPQRHGSGYTFGSGTRLTVV.